In its sample, the clone carrying this T cell receptor beta chain was seen a few times. The antigen is not known. These data belong to a study of CD8+ T cells in alopecia areata. Whole-study findings and limits: Tofacitinib significantly brought down scalp clonality and expanded CD8+ clones among top 100. Many expanded lesional clones remained in scalp and blood on tofacitinib. Higher clonality and more expanded CD8+ clones appeared in lesional than normal scalp.

Documented treatment: oral pan-JAK inhibitor, 5-10 mg twice daily. The authors sorted CD4+ and CD8+ T cells from PBMCs. Extracted RNA was reverse transcribed into cDNA, the sequencing template. Generated by immunoSEQ multiplex PCR, the TCRdb table keeps only in-frame clones and is missing some. The sample holds 190,000 or so clones, 50% to 60% seen once. This CDR3 has 15 amino acids. The V segment lost 0 bases and the J segment 6 bases; nucleotides outside the gene matches: 4. Germline CDR1 is MGHRA and CDR2 is YSYEKL. Sequencing used CD4+ T cells sorted from blood, obtained at week 4, from a patient treated with tofacitinib. This TCR came from a human donor with alopecia areata. The chain combines TRBV4-1 with TRBJ2-2; 7 positions match TRBD1. In DNA, the CDR3 is TGCGCCAGCAGCCAAGAGCCGCAGGGGGCCGGGGAGCTGTTTTTT. The encoded protein is CASSQEPQGAGELFF.